Sequencing of this T cell receptor beta chain was carried out in a study of OX40 agonist ivuxolimab in advanced cancers. Looking at the study overall: Males comprised approximately 81% of the group, whose mean age was about 61 years (range roughly 20 to 90).

A few counts support this clone. Its antigen is as yet unknown. Study-level points and caveats: The CD4+ and CD8+ T cells in the blood had expanded clonally by week 6 at 0.1 to 3.0 mg/kg.

Germline loops: CDR1 LNHDA, CDR2 SQIVND (reference sequence). Trimming cost V 11 bases and J 4 bases, with 12 bases left between them. The CDR3 is made up of 11 amino acids. The table came from immunoSEQ multiplex PCR; TCRdb's copy has only in-frame clones and leaves some out. The sample comprises under 80,000 clones, 85% of which are singletons, and 4% rests with the top ten. The V gene is TRBV19, the J gene TRBJ2-7; no clear D gene. The sequences come from CD4+ or CD8+ T cells sorted from blood, collected in a trial of the OX40 agonist ivuxolimab. This TCR came from an adult with an advanced solid tumor such as melanoma, head and neck, liver or kidney cancer. CDR3 loop: CASQGRYEQYF. The CDR3 DNA sequence: TGTGCCTCCCAAGGGCGGTACGAGCAGTACTTC.